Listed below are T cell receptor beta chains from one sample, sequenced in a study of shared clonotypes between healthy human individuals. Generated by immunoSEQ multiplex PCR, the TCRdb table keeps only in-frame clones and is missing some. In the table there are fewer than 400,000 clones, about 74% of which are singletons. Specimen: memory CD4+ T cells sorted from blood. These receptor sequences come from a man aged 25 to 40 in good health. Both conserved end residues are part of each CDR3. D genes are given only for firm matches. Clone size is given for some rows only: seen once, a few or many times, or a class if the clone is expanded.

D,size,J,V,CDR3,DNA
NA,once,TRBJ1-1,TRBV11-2,CASSRLQEGAEAFF,TGTGCCAGCAGCCGACTACAGGAGGGGGCTGAAGCTTTCTTT
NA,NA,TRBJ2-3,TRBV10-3,CAISPRLTTSTDTQYF,TGTGCCATCAGTCCCCGACTGACTACTAGCACAGATACGCAGTATTTT
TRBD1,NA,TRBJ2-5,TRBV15,CATSREGGFETQYF,TGTGCCACCAGCAGAGAAGGGGGCTTCGAGACCCAGTACTTC
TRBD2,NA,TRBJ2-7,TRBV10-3,CAISGGLAASYEQYF,TGTGCCATCAGTGGGGGACTAGCGGCCTCCTACGAGCAGTACTTC
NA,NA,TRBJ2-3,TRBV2,CASSVRRVHTDTQYF,TGTGCCAGCAGTGTTAGGCGGGTTCACACAGATACGCAGTATTTT
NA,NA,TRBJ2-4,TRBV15,CATSRDLTLAKNIQYF,TGTGCCACCAGCAGGGACTTAACTCTGGCCAAAAACATTCAGTACTTC
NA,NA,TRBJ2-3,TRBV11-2,CASSLAGTDTQYF,TGTGCCAGCAGCTTAGCGGGGACAGATACGCAGTATTTT
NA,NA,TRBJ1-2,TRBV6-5,CASSVSSGYTF,TGTGCCAGCAGTGTGTCGTCTGGCTACACCTTC
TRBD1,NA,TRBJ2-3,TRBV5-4,CASRRGDRVTDTQYF,TGTGCCAGCCGCCGGGGGGACAGGGTAACAGATACGCAGTATTTT
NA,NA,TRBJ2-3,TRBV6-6,CASRAPSTDTQYF,TGCGCCAGCAGGGCACCTTCCACAGATACGCAGTATTTT
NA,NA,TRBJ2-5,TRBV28,CASSRETQYF,TGTGCCAGCAGTAGGGAGACCCAGTACTTC
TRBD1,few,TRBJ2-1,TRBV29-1,CSVEGTGGANEQFF,TGCAGCGTTGAGGGGACAGGGGGAGCAAATGAGCAGTTCTTC
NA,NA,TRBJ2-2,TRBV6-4,CASSLEMSTGELFF,TGTGCCAGCAGTCTAGAAATGAGCACCGGGGAGCTGTTTTTT
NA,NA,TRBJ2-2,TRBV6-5,CASSRRAGNTGELFF,TGTGCCAGCAGCCGCAGGGCCGGGAACACCGGGGAGCTGTTTTTT
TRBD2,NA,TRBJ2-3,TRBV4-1,CASSQVSGSVDTQYF,TGCGCCAGCAGCCAAGTTAGCGGGAGTGTAGATACGCAGTATTTT
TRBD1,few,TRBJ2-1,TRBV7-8,CASSLWDRGINEQFF,TGTGCCAGCAGCTTATGGGACAGGGGGATCAATGAGCAGTTCTTC
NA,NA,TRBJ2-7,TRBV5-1,CASSLAGYPYEQYF,TGCGCCAGCAGCTTGGCCGGGTACCCCTACGAGCAGTACTTC
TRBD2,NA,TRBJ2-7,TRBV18,CASSLFSSGRGSYEQYF,TGTGCCAGCTCACTGTTTAGTAGCGGGAGAGGGTCCTACGAGCAGTACTTC
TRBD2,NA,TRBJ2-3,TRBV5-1,CASSFSGSITDTQYF,TGCGCCAGCAGCTTTAGCGGGAGTATCACAGATACGCAGTATTTT
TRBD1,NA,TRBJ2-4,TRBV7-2,CASSLLGQGNIQYF,TGTGCCAGCAGCTTATTGGGACAGGGAAACATTCAGTACTTC
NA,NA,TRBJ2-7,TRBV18,CASSPTVTYEQYF,TGTGCCAGCTCACCAACGGTCACCTACGAGCAGTACTTC
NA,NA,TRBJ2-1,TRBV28,CASSIQSRPNEQFF,TGTGCCAGCAGTATACAGAGCAGACCCAATGAGCAGTTCTTC
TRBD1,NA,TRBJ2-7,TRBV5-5,CASSLHGTGSYEQYF,TGTGCCAGCAGCTTGCATGGGACAGGTTCCTACGAGCAGTACTTC
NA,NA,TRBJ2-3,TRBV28,CASSLEQPDTQYF,TGTGCCAGCAGTTTGGAGCAGCCAGATACGCAGTATTTT
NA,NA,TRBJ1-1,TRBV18,CASSPIRGASNTEAFF,TGTGCCAGCTCACCAATCAGAGGGGCCTCGAACACTGAAGCTTTCTTT
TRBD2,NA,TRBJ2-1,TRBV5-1,CASSVLLAGLSEQFF,TGCGCCAGCAGCGTCCTACTAGCGGGTCTGAGCGAGCAGTTCTTC
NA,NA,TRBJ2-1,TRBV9,CASSVDPHYNEQFF,TGTGCCAGCAGCGTAGATCCGCACTACAATGAGCAGTTCTTC
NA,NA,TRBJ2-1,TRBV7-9,CASSLDRPPNEQFF,TGTGCCAGCAGCTTAGACAGACCACCTAATGAGCAGTTCTTC
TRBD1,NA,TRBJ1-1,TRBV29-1,CSARDSEAFF,TGCAGCGCAAGGGACAGTGAAGCTTTCTTT
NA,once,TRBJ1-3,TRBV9,CASSISGARAGNTIYF,TGTGCCAGCAGCATTTCCGGGGCCCGGGCTGGAAACACCATATATTTT
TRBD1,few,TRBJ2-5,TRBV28,CASSILGQQETQYF,TGTGCCAGCAGTATACTGGGACAGCAAGAGACCCAGTACTTC
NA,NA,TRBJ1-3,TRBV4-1,CASSQDWGGGVLGNTIYF,TGCGCCAGCAGCCAAGACTGGGGTGGGGGAGTCTTAGGAAACACCATATATTTT
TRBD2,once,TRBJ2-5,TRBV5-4,CASSPGTSGRDETQYF,TGTGCCAGCAGCCCCGGGACTAGCGGGAGGGATGAGACCCAGTACTTC
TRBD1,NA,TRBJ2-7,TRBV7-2,CASSLRQGSYEQYF,TGTGCCAGCAGCTTAAGACAGGGCTCCTACGAGCAGTACTTC
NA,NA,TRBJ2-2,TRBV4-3,CASSQVTLRSGELFF,TGCGCCAGCAGCCAAGTCACCCTGCGATCCGGGGAGCTGTTTTTT
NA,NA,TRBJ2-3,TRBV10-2,CASSEADTQYF,TGCGCCAGCAGTGAAGCAGATACGCAGTATTTT
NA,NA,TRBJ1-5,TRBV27,CASSAGWLSNQPQHF,TGTGCCAGCAGTGCTGGGTGGTTGAGCAATCAGCCCCAGCATTTT
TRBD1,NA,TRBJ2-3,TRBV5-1,CASSSGQRVDTQYF,TGCGCCAGCAGCTCGGGACAGAGGGTAGATACGCAGTATTTT
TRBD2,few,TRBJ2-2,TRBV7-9,CASRGTSGTANTGELFF,TGTGCCAGCAGGGGGACTAGCGGGACCGCGAACACCGGGGAGCTGTTTTTT
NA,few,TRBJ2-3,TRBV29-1,CSVVVADTQYF,TGCAGCGTTGTCGTCGCAGATACGCAGTATTTT
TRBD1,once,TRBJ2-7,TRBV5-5,CASSLLSGQGSYEQYF,TGTGCCAGCAGCTTGCTTTCGGGACAGGGCTCCTACGAGCAGTACTTC
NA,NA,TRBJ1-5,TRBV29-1,CSVEEADQPQHF,TGCAGCGTTGAAGAAGCGGATCAGCCCCAGCATTTT
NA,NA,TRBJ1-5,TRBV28,CASSLRLNQPQHF,TGTGCCAGCAGTTTGCGACTCAATCAGCCCCAGCATTTT
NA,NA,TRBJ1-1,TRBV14,CASSQDIWGQTEAFF,TGTGCCAGCAGCCAAGATATTTGGGGTCAAACTGAAGCTTTCTTT